The TCR beta chain under discussion was sequenced for a study of prognosis after radiotherapy for stage I lung cancer. Study context: No patient was treated with concurrent therapy while undergoing stereotactic body radiotherapy.

Genomic DNA was subjected to two-round multiplex PCR for amplification of TCR beta CDR3. TRBV and TRBJ genes each had their own specific primers in first-round PCR. In TCRdb, the multiplex PCR reads were re-called with MiXCR into one record per CDR3 protein. The sample consists of around 16,000 distinct CDR3 sequences, approximately 45% of them appearing once. Broader study findings: Patients who developed distant metastases had lower Shannon entropy after stereotactic body radiation therapy.

This clonotype was observed at least ten times. Its target is not known. V dropped 4 bases and J dropped 3 bases, with 3 bases sitting between them. The CDR3 contains 11 residues. CDR1 is LGHDT and CDR2 is YNNKEL in the germline V gene (reference sequence). This sequence joins TRBV3-1 and TRBJ1-1; D ambiguous. This clonotype was sampled from a donor over 45 with non-small cell lung cancer. The sequenced sample was PBMCs, obtained before or after stereotactic body radiation therapy (not recorded which). The CDR3 loop is CASSRDTEAFF. CDR3 DNA: TGTGCCAGCAGCCGGGACACTGAAGCTTTCTTT.